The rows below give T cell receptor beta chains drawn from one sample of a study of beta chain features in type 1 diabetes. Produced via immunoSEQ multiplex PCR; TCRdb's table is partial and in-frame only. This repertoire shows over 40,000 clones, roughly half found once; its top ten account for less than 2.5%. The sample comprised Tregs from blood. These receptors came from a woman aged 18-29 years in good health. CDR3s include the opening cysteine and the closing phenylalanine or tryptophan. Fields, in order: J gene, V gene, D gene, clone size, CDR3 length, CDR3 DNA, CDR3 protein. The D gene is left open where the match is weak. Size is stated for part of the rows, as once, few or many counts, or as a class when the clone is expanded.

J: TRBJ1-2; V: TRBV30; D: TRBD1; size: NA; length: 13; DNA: TGTGCCTGGAGCCGGACAGGGGTCTATGGCTACACCTTC; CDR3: CAWSRTGVYGYTF
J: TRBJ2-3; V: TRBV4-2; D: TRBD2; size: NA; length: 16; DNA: TGTGCCAGCAGCCAAGACCTAGCGGGGCCCCACGGTACGCAGTATTTT; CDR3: CASSQDLAGPHGTQYF
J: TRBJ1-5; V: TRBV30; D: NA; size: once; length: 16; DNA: TGTGCCTGGAGTGTAGGGGGGGGCGCGGGCAATCAGCCCCAGCATTTT; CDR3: CAWSVGGGAGNQPQHF
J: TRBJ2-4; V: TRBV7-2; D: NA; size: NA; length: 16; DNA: TGTGCCAGCAGCTCATTCCGGGGTGGGGCCAAAAACATTCAGTACTTC; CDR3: CASSSFRGGAKNIQYF
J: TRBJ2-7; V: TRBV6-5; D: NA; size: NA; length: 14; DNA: TGTGCCAGCCGAGCCGGAGGCAGATCCTACGAGCAGTACTTC; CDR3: CASRAGGRSYEQYF
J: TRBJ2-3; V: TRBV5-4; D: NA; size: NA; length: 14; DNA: TGTGCCAGCAGCTTGGGACTCGATGTAGATACGCAGTATTTT; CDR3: CASSLGLDVDTQYF
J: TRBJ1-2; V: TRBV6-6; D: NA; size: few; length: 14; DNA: TGTGCCAGCAGTCAATCTGCAGCGGACTATGGCTACACCTTC; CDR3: CASSQSAADYGYTF
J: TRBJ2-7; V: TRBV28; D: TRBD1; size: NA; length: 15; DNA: TGTGCCAGCAGTGCCGCAGGGGGCCCTGCCTACGAGCAGTACTTC; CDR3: CASSAAGGPAYEQYF
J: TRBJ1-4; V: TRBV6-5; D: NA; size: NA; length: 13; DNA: TGTGCCAGCAGTTGGAGTAAGAGTGAAAAACTGTTTTTT; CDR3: CASSWSKSEKLFF
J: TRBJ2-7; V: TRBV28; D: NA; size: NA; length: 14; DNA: TGTGCCAGCATCGCAAGCGGTCGTCTCTACGAGCAGTACTTC; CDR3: CASIASGRLYEQYF
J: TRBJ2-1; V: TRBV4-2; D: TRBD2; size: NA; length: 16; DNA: TGTGCCAGCAGCCAAGAAACTAGCGGGAGAAGCAATGAGCAGTTCTTC; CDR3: CASSQETSGRSNEQFF
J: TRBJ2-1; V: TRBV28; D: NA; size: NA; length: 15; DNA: TGTGCCAGCAGTTTAAGGCCAGGGTATAGGGATGAGCAGTTCTTC; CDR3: CASSLRPGYRDEQFF
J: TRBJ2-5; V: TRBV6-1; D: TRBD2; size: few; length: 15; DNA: TGTGCCAGCAGCCGCGGGACTAGCGGGATAAAGACCCAGTACTTC; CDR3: CASSRGTSGIKTQYF
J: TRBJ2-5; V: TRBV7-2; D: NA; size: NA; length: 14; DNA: TGTGCCAGCAGCTTAGGGGGAGGGGGGGGGACCCAGTACTTC; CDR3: CASSLGGGGGTQYF
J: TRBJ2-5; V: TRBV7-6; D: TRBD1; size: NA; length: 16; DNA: TGTGCCAGCAGTCAAAATCCGGGACAGGGCACCAAGACCCAGTACTTC; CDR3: CASSQNPGQGTKTQYF
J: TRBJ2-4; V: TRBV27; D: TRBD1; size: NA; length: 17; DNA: TGTGCCAGCACCTTGGGACTACACAGGGGGCGCCCAAACATTCAGTACTTC; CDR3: CASTLGLHRGRPNIQYF
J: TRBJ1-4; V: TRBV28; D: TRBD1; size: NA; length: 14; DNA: TGTGCCAGCAGGGGGGACAGAAACAATGAAAAACTGTTTTTT; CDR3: CASRGDRNNEKLFF
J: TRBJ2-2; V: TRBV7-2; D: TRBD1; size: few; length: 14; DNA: TGTGCCAGCAGGCTAACAGGGGCATCCGGGGAGCTGTTTTTT; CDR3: CASRLTGASGELFF
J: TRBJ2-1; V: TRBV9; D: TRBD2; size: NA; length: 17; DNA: TGTGCCAGCAGCGCCTTCTTGCGAGCGGGAGTGCCCAATGAGCAGTTCTTC; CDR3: CASSAFLRAGVPNEQFF
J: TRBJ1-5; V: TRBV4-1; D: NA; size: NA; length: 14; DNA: TGCGCCAGCAGCCAAGGCGGACTCGGGGAGCCCCAGCATTTT; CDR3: CASSQGGLGEPQHF
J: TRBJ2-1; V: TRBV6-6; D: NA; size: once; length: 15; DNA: TGTGCCAGCAGACTACAGGGAGTGGCTTACAATGAGCAGTTCTTC; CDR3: CASRLQGVAYNEQFF
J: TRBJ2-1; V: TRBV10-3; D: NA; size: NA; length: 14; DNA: TGTGCCACCGGGGGAGACAGCTCCTACAATGAGCAGTTCTTC; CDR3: CATGGDSSYNEQFF
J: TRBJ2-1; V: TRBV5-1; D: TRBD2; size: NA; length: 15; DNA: TGCGCCAGCAGCTCGTTAGCGGGGGCCTACAATGAGCAGTTCTTC; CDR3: CASSSLAGAYNEQFF
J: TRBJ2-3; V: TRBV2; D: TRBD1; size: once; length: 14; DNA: TGTGCCAGCAGGGGGGGACAGGGGGCAAATACGCAGTATTTT; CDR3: CASRGGQGANTQYF
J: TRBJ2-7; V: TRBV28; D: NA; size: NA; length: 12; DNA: TGTGCCAGCAGTTTGCGGGGCTACGAGCAGTACTTC; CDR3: CASSLRGYEQYF
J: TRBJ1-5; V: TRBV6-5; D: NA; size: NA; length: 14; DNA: TGTGCCAGCAGTTCCAACCCAGGGAATCAGCCCCAGCATTTT; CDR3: CASSSNPGNQPQHF
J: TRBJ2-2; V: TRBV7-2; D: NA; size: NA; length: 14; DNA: TGTGCCAGCAGCACAAGACTAGACACCGGGGAGCTGTTTTTT; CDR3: CASSTRLDTGELFF
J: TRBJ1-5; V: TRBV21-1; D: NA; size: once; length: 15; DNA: TGTGCCAGCAGCCCGTCATATCTGGGCGAGCCGCCCCAGCATTTT; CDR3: CASSPSYLGEPPQHF
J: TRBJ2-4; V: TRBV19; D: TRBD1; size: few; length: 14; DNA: TGTGCCAGTTCCGACAGGGGTGGCAAAAACATTCAGTACTTC; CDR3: CASSDRGGKNIQYF
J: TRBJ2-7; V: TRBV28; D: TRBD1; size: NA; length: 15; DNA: TGTGCCAGCAGCCCCGACAGGGGCATCTTGTTGGAGCAGTACTTC; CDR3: CASSPDRGILLEQYF
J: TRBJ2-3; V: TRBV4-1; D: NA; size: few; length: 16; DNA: TGCGCCAGCAGCCAAGGGGAACAGGGCGTAAGAGATACGCAGTATTTT; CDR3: CASSQGEQGVRDTQYF
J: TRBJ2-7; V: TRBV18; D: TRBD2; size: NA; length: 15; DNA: TGTGCCAGCTCACCGTTAGCGGGAGACGGGAACGAGCAGTACTTC; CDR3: CASSPLAGDGNEQYF
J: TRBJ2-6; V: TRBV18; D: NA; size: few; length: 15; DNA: TGTGCCAGCTCACCAAGCACTGCTGGGGCCAACGTCCTGACTTTC; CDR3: CASSPSTAGANVLTF
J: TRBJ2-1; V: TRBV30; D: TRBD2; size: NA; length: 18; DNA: TGTGCCTGGAGTAATCTAGCGGGAAGAGTAAGAGGGTACAATGAGCAGTTCTTC; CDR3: CAWSNLAGRVRGYNEQFF
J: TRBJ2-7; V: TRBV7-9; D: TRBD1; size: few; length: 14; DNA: TGTGCCAGCAGCCCACGACAGGGGGGCTACGAGCAGTACTTC; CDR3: CASSPRQGGYEQYF
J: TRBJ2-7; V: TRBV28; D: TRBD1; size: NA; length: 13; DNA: TGTGCCAGCAAGAGACAGGGGCCCTACGAGCAGTACTTC; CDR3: CASKRQGPYEQYF
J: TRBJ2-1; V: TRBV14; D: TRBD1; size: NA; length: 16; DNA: TGTGCCAGCAGCCTTAACACAAAAGGGGGACAGGGGGCGCAGTTCTTC; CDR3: CASSLNTKGGQGAQFF
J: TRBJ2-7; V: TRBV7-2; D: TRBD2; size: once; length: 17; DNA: TGTGCCAGCAGCTTTTCGAGCGGGAGTGGGTCCTCCTACGAGCAGTACTTC; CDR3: CASSFSSGSGSSYEQYF
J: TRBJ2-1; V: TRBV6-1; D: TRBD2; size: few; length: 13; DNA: TGTGCCAGCGCGGGGGGCGTCTTGGATGAGCAGTTCTTC; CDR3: CASAGGVLDEQFF